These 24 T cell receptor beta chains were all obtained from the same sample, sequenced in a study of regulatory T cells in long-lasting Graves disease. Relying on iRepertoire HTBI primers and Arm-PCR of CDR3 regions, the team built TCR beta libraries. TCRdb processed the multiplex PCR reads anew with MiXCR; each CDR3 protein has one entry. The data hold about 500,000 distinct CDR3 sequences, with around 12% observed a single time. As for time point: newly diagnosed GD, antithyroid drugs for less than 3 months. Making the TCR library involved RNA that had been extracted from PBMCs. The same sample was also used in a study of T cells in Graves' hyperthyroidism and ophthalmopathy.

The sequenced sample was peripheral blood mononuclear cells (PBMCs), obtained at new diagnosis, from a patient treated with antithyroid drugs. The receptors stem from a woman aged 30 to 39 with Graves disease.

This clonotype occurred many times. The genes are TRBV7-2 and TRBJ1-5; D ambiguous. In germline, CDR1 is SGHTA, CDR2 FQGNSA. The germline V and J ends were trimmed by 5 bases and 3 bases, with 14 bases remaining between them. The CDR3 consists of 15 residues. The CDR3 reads CASSPPGGTNQPQHF. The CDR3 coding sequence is TGTGCCAGCAGCCCGCCGGGTGGTACCAATCAGCCCCAGCATTTT. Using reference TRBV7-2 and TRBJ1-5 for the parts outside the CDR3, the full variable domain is GAGVSQSPSNKVTEKGKDVELRCDPISGHTALYWYRQSLGQGLEFLIYFQGNSAPDKSGLPSDRFSAERTGGSVSTLTIQRTQQEDSAVYLCASSPPGGTNQPQHFGDGTRLSIL.

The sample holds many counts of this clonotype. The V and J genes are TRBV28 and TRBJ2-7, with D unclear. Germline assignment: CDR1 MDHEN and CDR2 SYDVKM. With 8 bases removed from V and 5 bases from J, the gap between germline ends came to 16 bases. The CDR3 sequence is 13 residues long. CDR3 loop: CASRSGQDDEQYF. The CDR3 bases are TGTGCCAGCCGATCTGGGCAGGACGACGAGCAGTACTTC.

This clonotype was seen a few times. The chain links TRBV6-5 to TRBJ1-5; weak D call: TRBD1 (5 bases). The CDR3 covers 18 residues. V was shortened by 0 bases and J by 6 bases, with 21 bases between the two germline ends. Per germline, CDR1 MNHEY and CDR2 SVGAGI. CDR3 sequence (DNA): TGTGCCAGCAGTTACTCGATCCCCACAGCGGGGGTTGGTCAGCCCCAGCATTTT. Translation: CASSYSIPTAGVGQPQHF.

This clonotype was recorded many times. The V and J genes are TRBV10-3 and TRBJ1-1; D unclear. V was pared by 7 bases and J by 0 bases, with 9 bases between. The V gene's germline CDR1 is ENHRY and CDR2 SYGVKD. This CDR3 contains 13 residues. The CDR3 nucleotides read TGTGCCATCACGGCGCTGATGAACACTGAAGCTTTCTTT. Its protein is CAITALMNTEAFF.

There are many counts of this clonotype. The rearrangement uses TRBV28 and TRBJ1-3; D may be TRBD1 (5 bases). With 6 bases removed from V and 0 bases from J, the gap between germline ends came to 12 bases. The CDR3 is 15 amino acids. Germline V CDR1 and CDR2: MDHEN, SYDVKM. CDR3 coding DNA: TGTGCCAGCAGCCCCGGGGGGATCTCTGGAAACACCATATATTTT. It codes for CASSPGGISGNTIYF.

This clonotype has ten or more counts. DNA for the CDR3: TGTGCCAGCAGTAGGATCGGGGAGCTGTTTTTT. Protein product: CASSRIGELFF. V is TRBV12-3 or TRBV12-4 and J is TRBJ2-2; no clear D gene. The ends were cut back, 5 bases at V and 7 bases at J, with 5 bases in the middle. The CDR3 contains 11 residues.

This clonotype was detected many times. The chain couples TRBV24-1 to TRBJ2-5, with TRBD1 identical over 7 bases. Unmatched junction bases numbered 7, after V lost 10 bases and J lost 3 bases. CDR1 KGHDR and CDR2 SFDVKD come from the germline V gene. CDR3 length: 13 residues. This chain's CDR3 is CATQPGTEETQYF. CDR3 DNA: TGTGCCACGCAGCCCGGGACAGAAGAGACCCAGTACTTC.

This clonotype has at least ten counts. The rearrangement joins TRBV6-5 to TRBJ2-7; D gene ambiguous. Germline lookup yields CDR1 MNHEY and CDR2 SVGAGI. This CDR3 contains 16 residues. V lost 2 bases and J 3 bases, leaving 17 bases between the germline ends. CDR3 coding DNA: TGTGCCAGCAGTTACGACGCGGTGACCGCCAGCTACGAGCAGTACTTC. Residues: CASSYDAVTASYEQYF.

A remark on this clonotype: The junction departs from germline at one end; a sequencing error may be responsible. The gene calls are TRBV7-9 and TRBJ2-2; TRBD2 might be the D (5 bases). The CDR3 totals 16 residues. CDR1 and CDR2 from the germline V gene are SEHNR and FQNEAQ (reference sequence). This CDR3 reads CASSLLWAENTGDLVF. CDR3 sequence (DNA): TGTGCCAGCAGCTTATTGTGGGCAGAGAACACCGGGGATCTGGTTTTT.

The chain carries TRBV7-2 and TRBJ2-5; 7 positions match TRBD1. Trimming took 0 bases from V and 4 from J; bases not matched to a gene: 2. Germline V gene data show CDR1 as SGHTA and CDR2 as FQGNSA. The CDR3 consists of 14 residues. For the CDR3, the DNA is TGTGCCAGCAGCTTAGCGGGACAGACAGAGACCCAGTACTTC. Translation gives CASSLAGQTETQYF. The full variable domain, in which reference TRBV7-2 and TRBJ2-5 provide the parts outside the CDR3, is GAGVSQSPSNKVTEKGKDVELRCDPISGHTALYWYRQSLGQGLEFLIYFQGNSAPDKSGLPSDRFSAERTGGSVSTLTIQRTQQEDSAVYLCASSLAGQTETQYFGPGTRLLVL.

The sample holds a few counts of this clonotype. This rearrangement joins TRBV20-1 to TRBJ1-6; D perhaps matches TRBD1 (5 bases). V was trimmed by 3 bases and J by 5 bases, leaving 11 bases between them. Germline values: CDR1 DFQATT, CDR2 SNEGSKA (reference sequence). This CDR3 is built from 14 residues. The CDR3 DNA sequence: TGCAGTGCTAGGGGGGGGACGGATAATTCACCCCTCCACTTT. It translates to CSARGGTDNSPLHF.

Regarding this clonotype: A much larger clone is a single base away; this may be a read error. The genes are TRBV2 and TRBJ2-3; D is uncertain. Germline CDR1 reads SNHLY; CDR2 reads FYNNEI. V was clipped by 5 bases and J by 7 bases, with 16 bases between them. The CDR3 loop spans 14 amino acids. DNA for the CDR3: TGTGCCAGCAGTAAGGTTCCCTCGGTGAATACGCAGTATTTT. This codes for CASSKVPSVNTQYF.

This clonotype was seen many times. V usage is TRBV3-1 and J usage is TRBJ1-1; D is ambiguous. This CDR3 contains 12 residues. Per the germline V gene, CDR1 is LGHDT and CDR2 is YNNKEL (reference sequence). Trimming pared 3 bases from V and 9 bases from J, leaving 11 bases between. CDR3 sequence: CASSQIPFQAFF. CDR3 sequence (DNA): TGTGCCAGCAGCCAGATTCCCTTCCAAGCTTTCTTT.

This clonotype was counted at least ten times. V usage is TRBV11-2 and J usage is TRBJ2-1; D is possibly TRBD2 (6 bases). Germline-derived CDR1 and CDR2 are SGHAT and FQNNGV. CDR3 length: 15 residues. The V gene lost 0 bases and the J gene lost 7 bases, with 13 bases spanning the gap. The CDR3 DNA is TGTGCCAGCAGCTTAGAAATTAGCGGCTGGAATGAGCAGTTCTTC. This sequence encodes CASSLEISGWNEQFF.

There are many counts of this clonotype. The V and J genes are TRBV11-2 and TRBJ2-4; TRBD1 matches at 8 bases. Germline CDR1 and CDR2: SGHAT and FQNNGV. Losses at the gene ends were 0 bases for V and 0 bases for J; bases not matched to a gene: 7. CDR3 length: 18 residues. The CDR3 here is CASSLDTRGPLAKNIQYF. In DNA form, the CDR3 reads TGTGCCAGCAGCTTAGATACCAGGGGGCCTCTAGCCAAAAACATTCAGTACTTC.

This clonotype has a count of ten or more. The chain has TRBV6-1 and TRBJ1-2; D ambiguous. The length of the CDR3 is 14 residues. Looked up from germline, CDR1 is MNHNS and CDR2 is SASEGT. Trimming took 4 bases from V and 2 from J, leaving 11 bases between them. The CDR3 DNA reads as TGTGCCAGCAGTGGGTGGGGAACGAACTATGGCTACACCTTC. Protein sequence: CASSGWGTNYGYTF.

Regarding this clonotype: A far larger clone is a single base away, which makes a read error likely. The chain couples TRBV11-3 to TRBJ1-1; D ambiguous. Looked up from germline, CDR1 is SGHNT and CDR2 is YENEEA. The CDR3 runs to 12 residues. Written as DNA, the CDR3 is TGTGCCAGCAGCCCCATGAACACTGAAGTTTTCTTT. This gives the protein CASSPMNTEVFF.

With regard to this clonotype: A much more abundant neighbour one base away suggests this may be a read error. DNA of the CDR3: TGTGCCACCAGTTTCACTAGCGGGCAGTCCTACGAGCAGTACTTC. Its translation is CATSFTSGQSYEQYF. V is TRBV10-3 and J is TRBJ2-7; TRBD2 matches 9 bases. The germline CDR1 and CDR2 sequences are ENHRY and SYGVKD. The CDR3 consists of 15 residues.

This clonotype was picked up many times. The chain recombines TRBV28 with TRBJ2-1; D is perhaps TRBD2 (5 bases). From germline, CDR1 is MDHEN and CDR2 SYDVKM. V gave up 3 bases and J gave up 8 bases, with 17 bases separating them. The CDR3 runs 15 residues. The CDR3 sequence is CASSLTPSGSHEQFF. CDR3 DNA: TGTGCCAGCAGTTTGACCCCGTCGGGATCGCATGAGCAGTTCTTC.

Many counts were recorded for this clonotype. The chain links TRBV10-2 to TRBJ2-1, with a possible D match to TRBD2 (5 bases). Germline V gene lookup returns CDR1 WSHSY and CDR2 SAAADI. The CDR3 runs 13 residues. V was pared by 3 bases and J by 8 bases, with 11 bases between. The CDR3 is CASSDRGRDEQFF. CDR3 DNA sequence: TGCGCCAGCAGTGACCGAGGGAGAGATGAGCAGTTCTTC.

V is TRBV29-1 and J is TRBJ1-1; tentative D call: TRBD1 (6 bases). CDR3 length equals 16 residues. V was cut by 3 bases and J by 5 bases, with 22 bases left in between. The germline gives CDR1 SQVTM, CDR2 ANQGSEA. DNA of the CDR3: TGCAGCGTTGATGTTAGGGGGGGGAGAGGGGAGACTGAAGCTTTCTTT. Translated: CSVDVRGGRGETEAFF.

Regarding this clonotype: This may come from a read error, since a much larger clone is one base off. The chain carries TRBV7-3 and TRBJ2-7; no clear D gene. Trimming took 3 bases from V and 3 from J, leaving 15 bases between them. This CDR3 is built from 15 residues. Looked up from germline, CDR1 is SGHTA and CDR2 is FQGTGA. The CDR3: CASSFGRELVYEQYV. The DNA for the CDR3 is TGTGCCAGCAGCTTCGGCCGCGAACTCGTCTACGAGCAGTACGTC.

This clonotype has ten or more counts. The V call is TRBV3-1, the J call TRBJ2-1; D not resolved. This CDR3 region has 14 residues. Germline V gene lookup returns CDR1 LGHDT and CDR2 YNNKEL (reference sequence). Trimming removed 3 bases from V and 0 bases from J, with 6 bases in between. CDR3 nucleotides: TGTGCCAGCAGCCATGCTATCTCCTACAATGAGCAGTTCTTC. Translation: CASSHAISYNEQFF.

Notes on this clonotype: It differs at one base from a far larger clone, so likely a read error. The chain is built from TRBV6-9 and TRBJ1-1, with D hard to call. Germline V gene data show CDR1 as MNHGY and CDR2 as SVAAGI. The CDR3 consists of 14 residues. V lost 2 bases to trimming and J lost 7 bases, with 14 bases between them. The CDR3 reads CASSYRRADVEAFF. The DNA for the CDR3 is TGTGCCAGCAGTTATAGACGGGCAGACGTTGAAGCTTTCTTT.